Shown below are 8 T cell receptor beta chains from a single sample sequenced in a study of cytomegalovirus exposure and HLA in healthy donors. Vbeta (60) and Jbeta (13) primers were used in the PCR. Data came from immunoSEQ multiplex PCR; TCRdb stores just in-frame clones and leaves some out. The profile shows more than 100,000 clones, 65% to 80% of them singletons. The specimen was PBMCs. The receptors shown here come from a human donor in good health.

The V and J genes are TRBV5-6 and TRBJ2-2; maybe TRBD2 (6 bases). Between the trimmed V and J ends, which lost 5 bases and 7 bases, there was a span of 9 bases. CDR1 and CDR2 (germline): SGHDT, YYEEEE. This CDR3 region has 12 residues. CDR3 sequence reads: CASSSGVGELFF. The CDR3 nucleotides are TGTGCCAGCAGTTCGGGAGTCGGGGAGCTGTTTTTT.

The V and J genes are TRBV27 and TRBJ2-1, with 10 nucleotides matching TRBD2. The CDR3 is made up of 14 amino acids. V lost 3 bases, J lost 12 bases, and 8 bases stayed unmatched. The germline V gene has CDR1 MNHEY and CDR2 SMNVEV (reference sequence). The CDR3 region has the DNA TGTGCCAGCAGTTTGGGGCTAGCGGGAGTTAGGCAGTTCTTC. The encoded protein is CASSLGLAGVRQFF.

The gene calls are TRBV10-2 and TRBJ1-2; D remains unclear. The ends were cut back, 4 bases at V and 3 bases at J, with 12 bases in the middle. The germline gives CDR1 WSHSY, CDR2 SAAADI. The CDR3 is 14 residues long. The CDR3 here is CASSGGGLYYGYTF. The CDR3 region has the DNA TGCGCCAGCAGTGGGGGAGGCCTTTACTATGGCTACACCTTC.

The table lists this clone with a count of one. The CDR3 spells CATSGARVDWFSYEQYF. The CDR3 region has the DNA TGTGCCACCAGCGGAGCCCGGGTAGACTGGTTCTCCTACGAGCAGTACTTC. J is TRBJ2-7 and V is TRBV15; D uncertain. Deletions cut 5 bases from V and 0 bases from J, with 20 bases between. This CDR3 spans 17 amino acids. Germline V gene data show CDR1 as LNHNV and CDR2 as YYDKDF (reference sequence).

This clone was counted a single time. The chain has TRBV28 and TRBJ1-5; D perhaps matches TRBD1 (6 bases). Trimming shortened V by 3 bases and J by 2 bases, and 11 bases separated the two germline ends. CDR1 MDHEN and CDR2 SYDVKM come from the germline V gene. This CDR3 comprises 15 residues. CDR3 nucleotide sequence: TGTGCCAGCAGTTTTACAGGGAGTCGCAATCAGCCCCAGCATTTT. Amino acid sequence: CASSFTGSRNQPQHF.

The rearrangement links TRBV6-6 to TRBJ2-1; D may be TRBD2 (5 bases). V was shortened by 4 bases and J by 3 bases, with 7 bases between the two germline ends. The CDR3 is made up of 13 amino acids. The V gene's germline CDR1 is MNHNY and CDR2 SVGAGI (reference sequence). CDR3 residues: CASSWTDYNEQFF. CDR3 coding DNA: TGTGCCAGCAGTTGGACTGACTACAATGAGCAGTTCTTC.

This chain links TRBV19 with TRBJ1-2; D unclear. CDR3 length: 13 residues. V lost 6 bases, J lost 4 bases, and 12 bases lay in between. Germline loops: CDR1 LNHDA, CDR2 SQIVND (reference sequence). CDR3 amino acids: CASSTPRGYGYTF. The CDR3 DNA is TGTGCCAGTAGCACCCCGCGGGGCTATGGCTACACCTTC. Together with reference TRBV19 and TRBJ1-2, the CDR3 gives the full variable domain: DGGITQSPKYLFRKEGQNVTLSCEQNLNHDAMYWYRQDPGQGLRLIYYSQIVNDFQKGDIAEGYSVSREKKESFPLTVTSAQKNPTAFYLCASSTPRGYGYTFGSGTRLTVV.

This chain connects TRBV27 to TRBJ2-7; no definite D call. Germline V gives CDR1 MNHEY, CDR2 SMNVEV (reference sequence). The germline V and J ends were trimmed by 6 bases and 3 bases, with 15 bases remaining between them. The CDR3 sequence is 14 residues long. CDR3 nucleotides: TGTGCCAGCAGCCGCCTACAGAGAGACTACGAGCAGTACTTC. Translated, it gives CASSRLQRDYEQYF.